This T cell receptor (beta chain) derives from a study of regulatory T cells in long-lasting Graves disease. At the level of the study: Antithyroid drugs had been taken under 3 months by newly diagnosed Graves' patients.

Arm-PCR of CDR3 regions and iRepertoire HTBI primers were the basis on which TCR beta libraries were built. TCRdb recomputed calls from the multiplex PCR reads with MiXCR, one row per CDR3 protein. The top ten clones hold almost 9% of a sample with roughly 560,000 distinct CDR3 sequences, approximately 12% of them seen once. Time point meaning: newly diagnosed GD, antithyroid drugs for less than 3 months. Preparation of the TCR library used RNA extracted from PBMCs. The CDR3 extends over 16 amino acids. The ends were cut back, 1 base at V and 4 bases at J, with 16 bases in the middle. Germline V gives CDR1 SGHTA, CDR2 FQGNSA. This clonotype was picked up many times. These data were also filed under a second study, of T cells in Graves' hyperthyroidism and ophthalmopathy. That report notes: When the TCR CDR3 underwent first-round RT-PCR, the HTBI primer set was used.

The TCR comes from a woman aged 25 to 39 with Graves disease. The sequencing here drew on peripheral blood mononuclear cells (PBMCs), taken at new diagnosis, from a patient treated with antithyroid drugs. The chain uses TRBV7-2 and TRBJ2-5, with D perhaps TRBD2 (6 bases). CDR3 DNA: TGTGCCAGCAGCTTAGATCCTAGCGTGGGCCGAGAGACCCAGTACTTC. Its protein product is CASSLDPSVGRETQYF.